This TCR beta chain is drawn from a study of cytomegalovirus exposure and HLA in healthy donors. CDR1 and CDR2 (germline): SGHRS, YFSETQ. The CDR3 has 14 residues. Deletions cut 2 bases from V and 0 bases from J, with 8 bases between. A word on this clone: Its target is unknown.

Both 60 Vbeta primers and 13 Jbeta primers went into the PCR. Data came from immunoSEQ multiplex PCR; TCRdb stores just in-frame clones and leaves some out. In the table there are 150,000 to 200,000 clones, roughly 90% of which are singletons. Study observations and caveats: It was shown in a later analysis that HLA-associated TCR beta chains were more clonally expanded than other, equally common chains. Common viral pathogens seemed, in a later analysis, to connect with several of the most significant clusters. Most TCR sequences were uncommon, yet certain public TCRs appeared in many donors.

This TCR was sampled from a girl under two years old in good health and CMV-seronegative. Material: PBMCs. The J gene is TRBJ2-5, the V gene TRBV5-1, with D perhaps TRBD1 (6 bases). The CDR3 loop is CASSLGGHQETQYF. DNA for the CDR3: TGCGCCAGCAGCTTAGGGGGTCACCAAGAGACCCAGTACTTC.